This TCR beta chain was obtained from a study of blood T cell repertoires in COVID-19. Study as a whole: The analysed material was cDNA or gDNA that came from T cells, B-cell-depleted T cells, or PBMCs.

The assay was immunoSEQ multiplex PCR, and TCRdb's table has in-frame clones only and misses some. The table includes hundreds of thousands of clones, more than 80% detected once. The CDR3 spans 13 residues. Between the trimmed V and J ends, which lost 4 bases and 1 base, there was a span of 7 bases. The sample was PBMCs or T cells enriched from blood (not recorded which). The sequence derives from a man younger than 40 who had recovered from COVID-19. This chain connects TRBV12-3 or TRBV12-4 to TRBJ1-2; no firm D call. CDR3 amino acids: CASSSLGNYGYTF. Written as DNA, the CDR3 is TGTGCCAGCAGTTCTCTAGGTAACTATGGCTACACCTTC.